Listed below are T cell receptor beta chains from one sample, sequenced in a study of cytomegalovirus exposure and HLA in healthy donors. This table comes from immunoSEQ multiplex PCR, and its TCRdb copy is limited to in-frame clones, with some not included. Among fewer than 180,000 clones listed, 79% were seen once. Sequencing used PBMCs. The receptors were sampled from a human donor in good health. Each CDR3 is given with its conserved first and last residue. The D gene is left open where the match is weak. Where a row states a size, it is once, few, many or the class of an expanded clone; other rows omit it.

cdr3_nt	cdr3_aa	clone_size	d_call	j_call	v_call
TGTGCCAGCAGCTTGGGCGGGGGGAACCAGATAGAGCAGTACTTC	CASSLGGGNQIEQYF	-	TRBD2	TRBJ2-7	TRBV5-4
TGTGCCAGCGGTACTCGACTGATTCTCTCTGGAAACACCATATATTTT	CASGTRLILSGNTIYF	-	-	TRBJ1-3	TRBV7-9
TGTGCCAGCTCACCATTGGGGACAGGGGACACTGAAGCTTTCTTT	CASSPLGTGDTEAFF	-	TRBD1	TRBJ1-1	TRBV18
TGTGCCAGCTCAAGCCGGGACTCATCCTACGAGCAGTACTTC	CASSSRDSSYEQYF	few	-	TRBJ2-7	TRBV27
TGTGCCAGCAGCTATTCTACAGGGGGCAGGACTGAAGCTTTCTTT	CASSYSTGGRTEAFF	few	TRBD1	TRBJ1-1	TRBV28
TGTGCCAGCAGCGGGACTAGCGGGAGCCCCTACAATGAGCAGTTCTTC	CASSGTSGSPYNEQFF	-	TRBD2	TRBJ2-1	TRBV9
TGCGCCAGCGTCCCGGGACACATCACAGATACGCAGTATTTT	CASVPGHITDTQYF	-	-	TRBJ2-3	TRBV5-1
TGCAGCGTGCGGACAGGGGGCGGGTACGAGCAGTACTTC	CSVRTGGGYEQYF	-	TRBD1	TRBJ2-7	TRBV29-1
TGTGCCAGCAGCGGCGACAGGGACGAGCAGTACTTC	CASSGDRDEQYF	-	TRBD1	TRBJ2-7	TRBV7-9
TGTGCCAGCAGCCTCCACCGCGGCCAGAGCACAGATACGCAGTATTTT	CASSLHRGQSTDTQYF	-	-	TRBJ2-3	TRBV7-6
TGTGCCAGCACCCAGGGACTAGCGGGAGGGGCCCACGAGCAGTACTTC	CASTQGLAGGAHEQYF	-	TRBD2	TRBJ2-7	TRBV5-4
TGTGCCTGGTTCCCGCCAACGGACTATGGCTACACCTTC	CAWFPPTDYGYTF	-	-	TRBJ1-2	TRBV30
TGTGCCAGCAGCGAAGGACAGTGGAGCAATCAGCCCCAGCATTTT	CASSEGQWSNQPQHF	-	-	TRBJ1-5	TRBV6-1
TGTGCCAGCAGAAGACAGGGTCCCATCAAATTC	CASRRQGPIKF	-	TRBD1	TRBJ2-4	TRBV6-1
TGTGCCAGCAGCTTTCGCTGGACTAGCGGGAGGGCTGAGACCCAGTACTTC	CASSFRWTSGRAETQYF	-	TRBD2	TRBJ2-5	TRBV7-2
TGCGCCAGCAGCTTGGGTGGGGGCCCACAAGAGACCCAGTACTTC	CASSLGGGPQETQYF	-	-	TRBJ2-5	TRBV5-1
TGTGCCAGCCAGAACAACCCCGATAATTCACCCCTCCACTTT	CASQNNPDNSPLHF	-	-	TRBJ1-6	TRBV6-1
TGTGCCAGCAGCCCTGGACTAGAGGTGGATACGCAGTATTTT	CASSPGLEVDTQYF	-	TRBD2	TRBJ2-3	TRBV7-9
TGTGCCAGCAGCTCTTTCAGGACAGGGAGTAGGGCAGATACGCAGTATTTT	CASSSFRTGSRADTQYF	-	TRBD1	TRBJ2-3	TRBV5-4
TGTGCCAGCAGTCCGGGGGGTTCGAGCGGTACTTTCCAGACCCAGTACTTC	CASSPGGSSGTFQTQYF	-	TRBD2	TRBJ2-5	TRBV5-5
TGTGCCAGTAGTATTTCCACAGGAGAGACCCAGTACTTC	CASSISTGETQYF	once	-	TRBJ2-5	TRBV19
TGTGCCAGCTCACCGAACAAGGACAATGAAGCTTTCTTT	CASSPNKDNEAFF	-	-	TRBJ1-1	TRBV18
TGTGCCTGGAGTGTTCGTGAGACCCAGTACTTC	CAWSVRETQYF	-	-	TRBJ2-5	TRBV30
TGTGCCAGTAGTAAGCATAGCGGGGGAACCTCCTACGAGCAGTACTTC	CASSKHSGGTSYEQYF	-	TRBD2	TRBJ2-7	TRBV19
TGCGCCAGCAGCACAGGGATAGGGGTATATAACACTGAAGCTTTCTTT	CASSTGIGVYNTEAFF	-	-	TRBJ1-1	TRBV5-1
TGTGCCAGCACCCGACCCGGGACTAGCGGGAGCCTACGGACAGATACGCAGTATTTT	CASTRPGTSGSLRTDTQYF	few	TRBD2	TRBJ2-3	TRBV5-6
TGTGCCAGCAGCCTCCAAGAGACCCAGTACTTC	CASSLQETQYF	-	-	TRBJ2-5	TRBV7-9
TGCAGCGGCTTCCTAGACAGGGACACCGGGGAGCTGTTTTTT	CSGFLDRDTGELFF	-	TRBD1	TRBJ2-2	TRBV29-1
TGTGCCAGCAGCTTGGTGACAGGGGAAGGGGAAAAACTGTTTTTT	CASSLVTGEGEKLFF	few	TRBD1	TRBJ1-4	TRBV5-5
TGTGCCTGCGACACCTACAATGAGCAGTTCTTC	CACDTYNEQFF	few	-	TRBJ2-1	TRBV30
TGTGCCAGCAGCTTGACGGGGAACGAGCAGTACTTC	CASSLTGNEQYF	-	-	TRBJ2-7	TRBV7-2
TGCAGCGTTCAATCCCGGGGAAATTACAATGAGCAGTTCTTC	CSVQSRGNYNEQFF	-	-	TRBJ2-1	TRBV29-1
TGCGCCAGCAGCCAGACTATACAGGGGGCCCAATACACTGAAGCTTTCTTT	CASSQTIQGAQYTEAFF	once	TRBD1	TRBJ1-1	TRBV4-1
TGCGCCAGCAGTGATACGGGACACCTAAACACTGAAGCTTTCTTT	CASSDTGHLNTEAFF	-	-	TRBJ1-1	TRBV10-1
TGTGCCAGCAGCTTAGTCGGCGGGGGCACCGGGGAGCTGTTTTTT	CASSLVGGGTGELFF	-	TRBD2	TRBJ2-2	TRBV11-2
TGTGCCAGTAGTATCGGGACTAGCGGGACTGTACGTCCCTACGAGCAGTACTTC	CASSIGTSGTVRPYEQYF	-	TRBD2	TRBJ2-7	TRBV19
TGTGCCAGCAGTCGGATACAGGGAAATTCACCCCTCCACTTT	CASSRIQGNSPLHF	-	-	TRBJ1-6	TRBV6-1
TGTGCCAGCAGTATGCTGACAGGGGCTGAAGCTTTCTTT	CASSMLTGAEAFF	-	TRBD1	TRBJ1-1	TRBV6-5